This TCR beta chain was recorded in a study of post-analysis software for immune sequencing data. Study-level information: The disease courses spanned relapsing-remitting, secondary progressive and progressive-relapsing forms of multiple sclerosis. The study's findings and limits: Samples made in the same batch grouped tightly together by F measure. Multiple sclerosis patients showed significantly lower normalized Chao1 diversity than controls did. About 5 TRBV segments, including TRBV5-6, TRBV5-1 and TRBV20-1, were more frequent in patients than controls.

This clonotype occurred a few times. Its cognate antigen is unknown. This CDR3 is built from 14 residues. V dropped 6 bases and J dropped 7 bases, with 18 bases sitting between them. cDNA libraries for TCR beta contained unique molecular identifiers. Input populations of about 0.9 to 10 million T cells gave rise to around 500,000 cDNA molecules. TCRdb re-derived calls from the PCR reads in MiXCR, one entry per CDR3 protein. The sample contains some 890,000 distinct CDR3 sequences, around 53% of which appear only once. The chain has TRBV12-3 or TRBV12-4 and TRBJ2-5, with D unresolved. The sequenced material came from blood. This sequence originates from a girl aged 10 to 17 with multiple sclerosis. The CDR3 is CASSPVVQVGTQYF. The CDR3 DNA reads TGTGCCAGCAGCCCCGTCGTGCAAGTAGGGACCCAGTACTTC.